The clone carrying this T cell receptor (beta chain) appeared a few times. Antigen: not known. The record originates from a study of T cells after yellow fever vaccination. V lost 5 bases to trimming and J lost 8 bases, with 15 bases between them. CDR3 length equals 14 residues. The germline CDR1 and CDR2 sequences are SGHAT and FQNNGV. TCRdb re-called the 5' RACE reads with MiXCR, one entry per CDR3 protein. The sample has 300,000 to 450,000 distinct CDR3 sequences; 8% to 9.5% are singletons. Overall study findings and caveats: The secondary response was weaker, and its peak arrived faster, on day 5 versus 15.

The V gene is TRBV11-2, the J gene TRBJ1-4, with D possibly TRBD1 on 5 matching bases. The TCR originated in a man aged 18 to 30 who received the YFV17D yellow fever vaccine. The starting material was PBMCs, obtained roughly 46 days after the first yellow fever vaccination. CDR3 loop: CASSRGPLREKLFF. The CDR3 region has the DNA TGTGCCAGCAGCCGGGGACCACTAAGGGAAAAACTGTTTTTT.